One and the same sample provided the 10 T cell receptor beta chains below, sequenced in a study of blood T cell repertoires in COVID-19. Libraries were prepared by immunoSEQ multiplex PCR; TCRdb keeps only in-frame clonotypes and omits some of them. Of about 170,000 clones listed, 87% were seen once; the top ten hold 3% to 4%. Sequenced: peripheral blood. These receptors all come from a man aged 18 to 29 with active or convalescent COVID-19.

The rearrangement joins TRBV2 to TRBJ2-1, with 10 bases fitting TRBD2. With V trimmed by 0 bases and J by 4 bases, 15 bases remained unmatched. Germline CDR1 and CDR2: SNHLY and FYNNEI. The CDR3 sequence is 20 residues long. CDR3 nucleotide sequence: TGTGCCAGCAGTGAAGCGCCTGGTCTAGCGGGAGATACCGGATACAATGAGCAGTTCTTC. Translated: CASSEAPGLAGDTGYNEQFF.

CDR3 in amino acids: CASQQGSYGYTF. Here the CDR3 DNA reads TGTGCCAGCCAACAGGGGAGCTATGGCTACACCTTC. The rearrangement joins TRBV5-4 to TRBJ1-2; 7 positions match TRBD1. Germline V gene lookup returns CDR1 SGHNT and CDR2 YYREEE (reference sequence). This CDR3 contains 12 residues. With V trimmed by 7 bases and J by 4 bases, 4 bases remained unmatched. Supplemented by reference TRBV5-4 and TRBJ1-2, the full variable domain reads ETGVTQSPTHLIKTRGQQVTLRCSSQSGHNTVSWYQQALGQGPQFIFQYYREEENGRGNFPPRFSGLQFPNYSSELNVNALELDDSALYLCASQQGSYGYTFGSGTRLTVV.

V gene TRBV5-1 combines with J gene TRBJ1-5, with D perhaps matching TRBD1 (5 bases). Per the germline V gene, CDR1 is SGHRS and CDR2 is YFSETQ. The V end was cut by 2 bases, the J end by 1 base, with 10 bases between. The CDR3 length is 15 residues. CDR3 in amino acids: CASSFAGGSNQPQHF. In DNA form, the CDR3 reads TGCGCCAGCAGCTTCGCCGGGGGGAGCAATCAGCCCCAGCATTTT.

This chain links TRBV7-2 with TRBJ2-1; 7 bases line up with TRBD2. Germline trimming cut 0 bases from V and 9 bases from J; bases unmatched to any gene: 5. The V gene's germline CDR1 is SGHTA and CDR2 FQGNSA. The CDR3 extends over 14 amino acids. The CDR3 nucleotides read TGTGCCAGCAGCTTAGCGCGGGAGTCGGGTGAGCAGTTCTTC. Residues: CASSLARESGEQFF.

The chain is built from TRBV2 and TRBJ1-5, with a possible D match to TRBD1 (5 bases). The CDR3 is made up of 12 amino acids. V lost 8 bases and J 7 bases, leaving 12 bases between the germline ends. Germline values: CDR1 SNHLY, CDR2 FYNNEI. The CDR3 sequence: CASASGLQPQHF. CDR3 bases: TGTGCCAGCGCATCAGGGTTGCAGCCCCAGCATTTT.

V usage is TRBV7-2 and J usage is TRBJ1-2; 8 bases fit TRBD1. The CDR3 extends over 15 amino acids. Germline V gene lookup returns CDR1 SGHTA and CDR2 FQGNSA. V lost 1 base, J lost 3 bases, and 4 bases stayed unmatched. The CDR3, as DNA: TGTGCCAGCAGCTTAGAGCAGGGGGCTTACTATGGCTACACCTTC. This gives the protein CASSLEQGAYYGYTF.

The chain carries TRBV3-1 (or the pseudogene TRBV3-2) and TRBJ1-5; D perhaps matches TRBD1 (6 bases). This CDR3 is 16 amino acids long. The germline V gene has CDR1 LGHDT and CDR2 YNNKEL (reference sequence). The V end was cut by 3 bases, the J end by 2 bases, with 14 bases between. This CDR3 is CASSQRQSGGNQPQHF. DNA for the CDR3: TGTGCCAGCAGCCAGCGACAGTCAGGGGGCAATCAGCCCCAGCATTTT.

This clone was detected once. CDR3 coding DNA: TGTGCCAGCAGTTACTCGGGGACAGGGAACACTGAAGCTTTCTTT. It is translated as CASSYSGTGNTEAFF. The chain recombines TRBV6-6 with TRBJ1-1; TRBD1 matches at 8 bases. Unmatched junction bases numbered 1, after V lost 0 bases and J lost 1 base. CDR3 size: 15 residues. The germline V gene encodes CDR1 MNHNY and CDR2 SVGAGI (reference sequence).

The V call is TRBV24-1, the J call TRBJ1-2; 7 nucleotides agree with TRBD1. This CDR3 spans 14 amino acids. J was trimmed by 8 bases and V by 0 bases; bases with no gene match: 5. Per the germline V gene, CDR1 is KGHDR and CDR2 is SFDVKD. The CDR3 nucleotides are TGTGCCACCAGTGATTTGGAGGGGGCGTACGGCTACACCTTC. This sequence encodes CATSDLEGAYGYTF.

The chain links TRBV24-1 to TRBJ2-7; a weak D match, TRBD1 (5 bases). CDR1 is KGHDR and CDR2 is SFDVKD in the germline V gene. Trimming shortened V by 4 bases and J by 3 bases, and 15 bases separated the two germline ends. The CDR3 spans 15 residues. The CDR3 reads CATSDSRQDIYEQYF. The CDR3 DNA is TGTGCCACCAGTGACTCCCGCCAGGACATCTACGAGCAGTACTTC.